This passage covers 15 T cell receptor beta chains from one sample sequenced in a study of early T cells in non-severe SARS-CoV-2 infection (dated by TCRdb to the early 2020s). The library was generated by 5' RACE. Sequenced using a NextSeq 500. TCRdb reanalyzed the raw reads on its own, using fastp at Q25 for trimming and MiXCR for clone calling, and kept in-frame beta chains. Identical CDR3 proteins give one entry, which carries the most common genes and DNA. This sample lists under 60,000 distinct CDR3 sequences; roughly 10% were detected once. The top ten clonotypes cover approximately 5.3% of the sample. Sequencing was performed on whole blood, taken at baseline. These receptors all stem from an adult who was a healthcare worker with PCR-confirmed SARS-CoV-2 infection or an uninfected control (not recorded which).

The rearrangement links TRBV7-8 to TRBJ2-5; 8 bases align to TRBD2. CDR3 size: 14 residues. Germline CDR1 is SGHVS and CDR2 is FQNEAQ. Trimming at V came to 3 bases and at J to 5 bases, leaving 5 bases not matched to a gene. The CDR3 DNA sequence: TGTGCCAGCAGCTTTAGCGGGACTGGGGAGACCCAGTACTTC. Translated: CASSFSGTGETQYF.

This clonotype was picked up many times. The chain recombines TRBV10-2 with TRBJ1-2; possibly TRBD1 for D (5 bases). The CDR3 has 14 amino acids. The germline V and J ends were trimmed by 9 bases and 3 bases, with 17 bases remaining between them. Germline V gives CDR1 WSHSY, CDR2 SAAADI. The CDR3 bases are TGCGCCAGTTTACTCCGGGGGGATGACTATGGCTACACCTTC. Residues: CASLLRGDDYGYTF.

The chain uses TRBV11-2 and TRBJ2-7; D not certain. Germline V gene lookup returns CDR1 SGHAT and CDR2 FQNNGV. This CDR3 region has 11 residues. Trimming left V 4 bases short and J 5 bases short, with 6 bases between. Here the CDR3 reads CASSSGHEQYF. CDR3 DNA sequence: TGTGCCAGCAGCTCGGGCCACGAGCAGTACTTC.

CDR3: CASSLVSGADTQYF. CDR3 DNA sequence: TGTGCCAGCAGCTTAGTAAGCGGGGCAGATACGCAGTATTTT. The chain recombines TRBV7-9 with TRBJ2-3; 7 bases align to TRBD2. The germline V gene encodes CDR1 SEHNR and CDR2 FQNEAQ (reference sequence). The CDR3 contains 14 residues. V was clipped by 1 base and J by 4 bases; unmatched bases: 2. Combining the CDR3 with reference TRBV7-9 and TRBJ2-3 gives the whole variable domain DTGVSQNPRHKITKRGQNVTFRCDPISEHNRLYWYRQTLGQGPEFLTYFQNEAQLEKSRLLSDRFSAERPKGSFSTLEIQRTEQGDSAMYLCASSLVSGADTQYFGPGTRLTVL.

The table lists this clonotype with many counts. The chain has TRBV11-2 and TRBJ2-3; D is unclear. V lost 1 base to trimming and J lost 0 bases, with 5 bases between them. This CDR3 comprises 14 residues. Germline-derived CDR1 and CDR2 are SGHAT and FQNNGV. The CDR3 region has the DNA TGTGCCAGCAGCTTAGTAGACAGCACAGATACGCAGTATTTT. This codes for CASSLVDSTDTQYF.

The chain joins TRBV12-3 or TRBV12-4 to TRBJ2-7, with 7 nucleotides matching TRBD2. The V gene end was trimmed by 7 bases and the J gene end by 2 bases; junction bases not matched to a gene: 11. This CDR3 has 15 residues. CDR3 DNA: TGTGCCAGCAACCTTGCTGGGAGGGCCCCCTACGAGCAGTACTTC. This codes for CASNLAGRAPYEQYF.

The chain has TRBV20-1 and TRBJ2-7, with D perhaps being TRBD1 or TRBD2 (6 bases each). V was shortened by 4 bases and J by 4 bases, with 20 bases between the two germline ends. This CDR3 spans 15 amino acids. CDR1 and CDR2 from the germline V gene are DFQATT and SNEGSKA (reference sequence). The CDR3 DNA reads TGCAGTGCTATGGATGGGGGGCGCGGAACATACGAGCAGTACTTC. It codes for CSAMDGGRGTYEQYF.

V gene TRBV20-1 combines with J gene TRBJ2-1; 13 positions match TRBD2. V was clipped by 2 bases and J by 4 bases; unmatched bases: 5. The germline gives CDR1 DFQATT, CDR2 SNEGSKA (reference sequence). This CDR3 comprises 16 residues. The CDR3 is CSARPWTSGGYNEQFF. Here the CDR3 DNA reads TGCAGTGCTAGACCCTGGACTAGCGGGGGATACAATGAGCAGTTCTTC.

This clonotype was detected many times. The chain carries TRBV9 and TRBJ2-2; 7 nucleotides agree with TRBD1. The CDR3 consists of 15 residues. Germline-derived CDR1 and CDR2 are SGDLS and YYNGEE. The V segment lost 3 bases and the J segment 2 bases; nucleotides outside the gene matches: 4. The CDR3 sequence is CASSDRGANTGELFF. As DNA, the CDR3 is TGTGCCAGCAGCGACAGGGGCGCAAACACCGGGGAGCTGTTTTTT.

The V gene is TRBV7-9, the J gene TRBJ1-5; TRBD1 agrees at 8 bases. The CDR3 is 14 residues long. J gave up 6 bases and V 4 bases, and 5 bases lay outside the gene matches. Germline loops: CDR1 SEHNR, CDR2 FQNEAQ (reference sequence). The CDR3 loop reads CASSSDRALQPQHF. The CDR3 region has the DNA TGTGCCAGCAGCTCGGACAGGGCGCTTCAGCCCCAGCATTTT. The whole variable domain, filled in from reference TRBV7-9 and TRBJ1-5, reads DTGVSQNPRHKITKRGQNVTFRCDPISEHNRLYWYRQTLGQGPEFLTYFQNEAQLEKSRLLSDRFSAERPKGSFSTLEIQRTEQGDSAMYLCASSSDRALQPQHFGDGTRLSIL.

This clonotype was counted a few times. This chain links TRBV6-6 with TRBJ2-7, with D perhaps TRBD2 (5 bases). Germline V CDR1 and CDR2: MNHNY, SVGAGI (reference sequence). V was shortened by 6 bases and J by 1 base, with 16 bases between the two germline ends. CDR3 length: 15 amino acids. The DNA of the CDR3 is TGTGCCAGCAGCCCCCCGGCGTCGGGGTCCTACGAGCAGTACTTC. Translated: CASSPPASGSYEQYF.

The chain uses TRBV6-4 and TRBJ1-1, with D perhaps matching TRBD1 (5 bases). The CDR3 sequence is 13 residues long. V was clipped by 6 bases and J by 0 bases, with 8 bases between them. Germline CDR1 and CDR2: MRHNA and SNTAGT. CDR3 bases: TGTGCCAGCAGCGAACAGGTGAACACTGAAGCTTTCTTT. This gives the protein CASSEQVNTEAFF.

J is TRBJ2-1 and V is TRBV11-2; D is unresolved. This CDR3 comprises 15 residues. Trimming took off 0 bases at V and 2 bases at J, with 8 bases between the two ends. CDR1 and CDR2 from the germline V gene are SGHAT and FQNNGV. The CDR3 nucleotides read TGTGCCAGCAGCTTAGACTCCCGAACCTACAATGAGCAGTTCTTC. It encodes CASSLDSRTYNEQFF.

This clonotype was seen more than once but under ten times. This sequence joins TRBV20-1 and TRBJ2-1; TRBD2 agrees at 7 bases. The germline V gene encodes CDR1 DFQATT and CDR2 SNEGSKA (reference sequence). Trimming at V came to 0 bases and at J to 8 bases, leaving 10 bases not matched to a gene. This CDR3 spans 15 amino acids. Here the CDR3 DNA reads TGCAGTGCTAGAGACGGGACTACGGGTGTGTATGAGCAGTTCTTC. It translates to CSARDGTTGVYEQFF.

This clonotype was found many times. DNA of the CDR3: TGTGCCAGCAGCTCGCCCGGGACTAGCGGTGAGCAGTTCTTC. Amino acids: CASSSPGTSGEQFF. The J gene is TRBJ2-1, the V gene TRBV11-2; 11 bases match TRBD2. Trimming took 4 bases from V and 9 from J; bases not matched to a gene: 5. The germline CDR1 and CDR2 sequences are SGHAT and FQNNGV. CDR3 length: 14 residues.